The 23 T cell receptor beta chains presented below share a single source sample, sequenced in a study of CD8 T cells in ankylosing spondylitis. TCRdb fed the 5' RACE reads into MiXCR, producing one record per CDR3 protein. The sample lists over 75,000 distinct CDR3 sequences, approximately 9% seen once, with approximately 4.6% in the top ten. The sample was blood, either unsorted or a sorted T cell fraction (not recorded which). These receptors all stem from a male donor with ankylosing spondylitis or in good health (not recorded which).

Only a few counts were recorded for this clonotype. The CDR3 coding sequence is TGTGCCAGCAGCTGTGACAGGGGGCGCCATCAGCCCCAGCATTTT. It encodes CASSCDRGRHQPQHF. The V and J genes are TRBV5-6 and TRBJ1-5; 10 positions agree with TRBD1. This CDR3 is built from 15 residues. Per the germline V gene, CDR1 is SGHDT and CDR2 is YYEEEE. The V and J ends lost 3 bases and 5 bases, in that order; junction bases with no gene match: 5.

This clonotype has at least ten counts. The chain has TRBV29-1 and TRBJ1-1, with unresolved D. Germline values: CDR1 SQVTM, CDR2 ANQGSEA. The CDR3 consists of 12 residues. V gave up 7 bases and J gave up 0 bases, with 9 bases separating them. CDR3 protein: CSDSPLNTEAFF. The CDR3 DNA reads TGCAGCGACAGTCCTCTGAACACTGAAGCTTTCTTT.

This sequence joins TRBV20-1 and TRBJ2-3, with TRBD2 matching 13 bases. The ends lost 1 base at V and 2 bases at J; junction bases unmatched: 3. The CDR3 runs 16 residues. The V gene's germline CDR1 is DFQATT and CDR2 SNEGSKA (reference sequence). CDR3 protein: CSARGLAGGPTDTQYF. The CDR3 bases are TGCAGTGCTAGAGGACTAGCGGGGGGCCCCACAGATACGCAGTATTTT.

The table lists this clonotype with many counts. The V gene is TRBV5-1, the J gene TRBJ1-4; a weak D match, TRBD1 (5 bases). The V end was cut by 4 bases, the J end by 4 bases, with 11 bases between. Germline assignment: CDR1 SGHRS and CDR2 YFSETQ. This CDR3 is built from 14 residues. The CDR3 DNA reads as TGCGCCAGCAGCATGGGGGACTATAATGAAAAACTGTTTTTT. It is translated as CASSMGDYNEKLFF.

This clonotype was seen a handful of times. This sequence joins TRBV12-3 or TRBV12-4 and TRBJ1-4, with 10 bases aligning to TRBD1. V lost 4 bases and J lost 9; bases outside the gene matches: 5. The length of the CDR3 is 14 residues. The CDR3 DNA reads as TGTGCCAGCAGTTCAGGACAGGGGGTTAAAAAACTGTTTTTT. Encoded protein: CASSSGQGVKKLFF.

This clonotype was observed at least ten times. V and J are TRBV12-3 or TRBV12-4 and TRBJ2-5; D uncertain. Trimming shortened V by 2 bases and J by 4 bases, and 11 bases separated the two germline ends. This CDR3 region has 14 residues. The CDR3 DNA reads TGTGCCAGCAGTTTATATGGGTCGGGAGAGACCCAGTACTTC. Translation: CASSLYGSGETQYF.

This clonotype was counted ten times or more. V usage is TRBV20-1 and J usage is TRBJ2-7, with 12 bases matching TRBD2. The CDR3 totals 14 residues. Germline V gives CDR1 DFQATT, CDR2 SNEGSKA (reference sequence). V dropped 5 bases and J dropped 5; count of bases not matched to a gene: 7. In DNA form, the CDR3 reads TGCAGTGCTTCCCCTCTAGCGGGGGGGAACGAGCAGTACTTC. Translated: CSASPLAGGNEQYF.

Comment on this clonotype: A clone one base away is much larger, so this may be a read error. The CDR3 region is CASSLAGVNTEELFF. DNA of the CDR3: TGTGCCAGCAGCTTAGCGGGCGTGAACACCGAGGAGCTGTTTTTT. V gene TRBV7-6 combines with J gene TRBJ2-2; D remains unclear. The CDR3 runs 15 residues. Germline CDR1 and CDR2: SGHVS and FNYEAQ.

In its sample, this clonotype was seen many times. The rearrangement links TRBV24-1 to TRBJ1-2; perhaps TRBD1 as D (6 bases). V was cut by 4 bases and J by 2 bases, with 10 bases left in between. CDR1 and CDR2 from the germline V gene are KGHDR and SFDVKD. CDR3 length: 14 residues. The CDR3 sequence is CATSEQGSNYGYTF. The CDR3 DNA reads TGTGCCACCAGTGAACAGGGCTCCAACTATGGCTACACCTTC.

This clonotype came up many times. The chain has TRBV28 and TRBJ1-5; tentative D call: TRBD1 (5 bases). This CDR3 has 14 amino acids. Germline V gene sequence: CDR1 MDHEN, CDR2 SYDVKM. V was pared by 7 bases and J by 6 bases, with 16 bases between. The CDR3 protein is CASMEEGFGQPQHF. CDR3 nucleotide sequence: TGTGCCAGCATGGAAGAGGGGTTTGGTCAGCCCCAGCATTTT.

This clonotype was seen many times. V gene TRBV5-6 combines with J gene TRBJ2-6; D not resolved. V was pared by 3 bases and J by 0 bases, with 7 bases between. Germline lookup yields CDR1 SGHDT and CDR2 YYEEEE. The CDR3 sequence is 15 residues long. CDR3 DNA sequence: TGTGCCAGCAGCTCTTACAACTCTGGGGCCAACGTCCTGACTTTC. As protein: CASSSYNSGANVLTF.

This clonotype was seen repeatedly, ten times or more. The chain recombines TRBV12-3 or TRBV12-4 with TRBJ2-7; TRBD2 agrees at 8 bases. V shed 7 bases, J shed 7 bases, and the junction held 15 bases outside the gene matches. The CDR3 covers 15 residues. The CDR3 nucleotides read TGTGCCAGCATCTGGCGGGGGGCGGTCTATTCGGAGCAGTACTTC. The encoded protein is CASIWRGAVYSEQYF.

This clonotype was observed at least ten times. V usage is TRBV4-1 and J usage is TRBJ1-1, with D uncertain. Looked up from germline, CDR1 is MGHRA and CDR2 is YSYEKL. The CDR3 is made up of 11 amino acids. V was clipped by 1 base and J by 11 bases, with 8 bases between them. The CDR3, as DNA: TGCGCCAGCAGCCAAGGAGGGCCCGCTTTCTTT. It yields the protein CASSQGGPAFF.

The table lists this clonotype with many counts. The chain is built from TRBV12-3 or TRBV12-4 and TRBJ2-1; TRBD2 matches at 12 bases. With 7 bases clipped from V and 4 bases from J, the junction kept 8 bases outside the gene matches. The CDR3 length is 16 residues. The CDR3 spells CASTVLAGGPYNEQFF. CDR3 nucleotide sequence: TGTGCCAGCACCGTACTAGCGGGGGGACCTTACAATGAGCAGTTCTTC.

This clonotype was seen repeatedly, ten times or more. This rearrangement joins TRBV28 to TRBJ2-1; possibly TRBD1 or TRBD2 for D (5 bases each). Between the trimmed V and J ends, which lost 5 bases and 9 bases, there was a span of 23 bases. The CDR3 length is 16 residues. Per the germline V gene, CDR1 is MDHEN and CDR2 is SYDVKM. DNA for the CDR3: TGTGCCAGCAGTACCCCTTCCACGGGGCCGAAGAGTGAGCAGTTCTTC. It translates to CASSTPSTGPKSEQFF.

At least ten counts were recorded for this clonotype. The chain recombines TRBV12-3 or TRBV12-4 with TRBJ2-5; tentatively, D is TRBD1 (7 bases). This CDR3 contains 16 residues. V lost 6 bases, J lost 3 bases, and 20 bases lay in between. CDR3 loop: CASSRFGGDREETQYF. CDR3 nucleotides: TGTGCCAGCAGCCGCTTCGGCGGGGACAGAGAAGAGACCCAGTACTTC.

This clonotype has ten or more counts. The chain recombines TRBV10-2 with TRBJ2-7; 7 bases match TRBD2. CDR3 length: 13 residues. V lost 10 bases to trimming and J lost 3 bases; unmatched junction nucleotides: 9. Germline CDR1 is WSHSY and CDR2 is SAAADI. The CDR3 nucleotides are TGCGCCACCTCAGCGGGGTCCTTCTACGAGCAGTACTTC. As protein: CATSAGSFYEQYF.

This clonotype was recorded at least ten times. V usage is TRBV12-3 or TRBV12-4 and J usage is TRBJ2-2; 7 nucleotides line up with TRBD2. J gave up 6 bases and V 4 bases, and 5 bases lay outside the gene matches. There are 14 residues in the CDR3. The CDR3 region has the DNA TGTGCCAGCAGTTCAGGGACTACAGCCGGGGAGCTGTTTTTT. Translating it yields CASSSGTTAGELFF.

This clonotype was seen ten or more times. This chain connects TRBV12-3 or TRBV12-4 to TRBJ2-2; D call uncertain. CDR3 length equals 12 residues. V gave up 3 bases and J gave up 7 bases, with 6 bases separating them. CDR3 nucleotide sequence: TGTGCCAGCAGTTTCTGGGGCGGGGAGCTGTTTTTT. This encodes CASSFWGGELFF.

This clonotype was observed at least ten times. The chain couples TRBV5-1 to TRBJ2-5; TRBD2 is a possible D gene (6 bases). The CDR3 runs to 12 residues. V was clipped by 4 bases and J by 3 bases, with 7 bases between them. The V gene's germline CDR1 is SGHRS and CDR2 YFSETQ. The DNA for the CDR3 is TGCGCCAGCAGCCCGGGGGAAGAGACCCAGTACTTC. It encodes CASSPGEETQYF.

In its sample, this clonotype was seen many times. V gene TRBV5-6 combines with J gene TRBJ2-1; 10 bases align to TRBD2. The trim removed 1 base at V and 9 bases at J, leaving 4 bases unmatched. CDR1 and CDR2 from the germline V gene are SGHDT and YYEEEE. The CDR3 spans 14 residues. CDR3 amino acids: CASSLTSGAGEQFF. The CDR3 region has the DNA TGTGCCAGCAGCTTGACTAGCGGGGCAGGTGAGCAGTTCTTC.

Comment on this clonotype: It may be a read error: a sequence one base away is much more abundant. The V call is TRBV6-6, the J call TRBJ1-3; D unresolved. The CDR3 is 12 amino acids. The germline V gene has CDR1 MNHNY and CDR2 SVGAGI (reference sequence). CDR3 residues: CAGSYDGNTIYF. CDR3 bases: TGTGCCGGCAGTTACGATGGAAACACCATATATTTT.

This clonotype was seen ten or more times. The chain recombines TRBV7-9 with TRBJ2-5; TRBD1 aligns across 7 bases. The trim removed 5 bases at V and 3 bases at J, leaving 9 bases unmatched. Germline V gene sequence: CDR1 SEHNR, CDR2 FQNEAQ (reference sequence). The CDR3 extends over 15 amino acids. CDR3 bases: TGTGCCAGCAGCGCTTTAGACAGGGTGGAAGAGACCCAGTACTTC. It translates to CASSALDRVEETQYF.